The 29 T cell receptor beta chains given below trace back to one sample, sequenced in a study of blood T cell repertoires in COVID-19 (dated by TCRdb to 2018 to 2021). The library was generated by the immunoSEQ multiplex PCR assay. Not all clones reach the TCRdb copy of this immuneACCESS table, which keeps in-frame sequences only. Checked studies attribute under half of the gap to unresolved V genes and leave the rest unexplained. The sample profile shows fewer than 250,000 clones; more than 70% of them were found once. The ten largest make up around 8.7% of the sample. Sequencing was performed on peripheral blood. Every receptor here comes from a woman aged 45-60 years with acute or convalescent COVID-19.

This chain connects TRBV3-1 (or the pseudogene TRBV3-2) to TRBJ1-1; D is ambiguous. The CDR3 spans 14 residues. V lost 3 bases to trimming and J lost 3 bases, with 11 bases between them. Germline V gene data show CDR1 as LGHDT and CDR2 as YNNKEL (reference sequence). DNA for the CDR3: TGTGCCAGCAGCCAGAGGGTGTCGGACACTGAAGCTTTCTTT. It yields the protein CASSQRVSDTEAFF.

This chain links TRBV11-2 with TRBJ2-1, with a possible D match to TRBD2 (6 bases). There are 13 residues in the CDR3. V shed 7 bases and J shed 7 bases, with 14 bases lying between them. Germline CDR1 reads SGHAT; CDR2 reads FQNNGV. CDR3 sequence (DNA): TGTGCCAGCACCCTAGGAGGGGCGAATGAGCAGTTCTTC. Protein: CASTLGGANEQFF.

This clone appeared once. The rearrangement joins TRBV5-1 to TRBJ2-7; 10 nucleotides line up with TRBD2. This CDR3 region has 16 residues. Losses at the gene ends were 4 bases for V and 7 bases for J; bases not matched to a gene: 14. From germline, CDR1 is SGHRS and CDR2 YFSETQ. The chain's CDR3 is CASSPGGSGRAREQYF. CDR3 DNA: TGCGCCAGCAGCCCGGGTGGGAGCGGGAGGGCCCGAGAGCAGTACTTC.

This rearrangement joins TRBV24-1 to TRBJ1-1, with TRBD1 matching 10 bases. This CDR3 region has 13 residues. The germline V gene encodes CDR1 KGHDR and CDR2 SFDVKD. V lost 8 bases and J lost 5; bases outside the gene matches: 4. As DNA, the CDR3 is TGTGCCACCAAGGGACAGGGGAATACTGAAGCTTTCTTT. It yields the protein CATKGQGNTEAFF.

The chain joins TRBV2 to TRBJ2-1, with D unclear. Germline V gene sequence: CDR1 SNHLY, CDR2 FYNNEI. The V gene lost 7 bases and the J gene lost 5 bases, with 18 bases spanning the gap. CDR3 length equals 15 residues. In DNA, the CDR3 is TGTGCCAGCACCCGAAACGGTGACAAAAACAATGAGCAGTTCTTC. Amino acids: CASTRNGDKNNEQFF. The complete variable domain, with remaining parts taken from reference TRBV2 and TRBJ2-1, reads EPEVTQTPSHQVTQMGQEVILRCVPISNHLYFYWYRQILGQKVEFLVSFYNNEISEKSEIFDDQFSVERPDGSNFTLKIRSTKLEDSAMYFCASTRNGDKNNEQFFGPGTRLTVL.

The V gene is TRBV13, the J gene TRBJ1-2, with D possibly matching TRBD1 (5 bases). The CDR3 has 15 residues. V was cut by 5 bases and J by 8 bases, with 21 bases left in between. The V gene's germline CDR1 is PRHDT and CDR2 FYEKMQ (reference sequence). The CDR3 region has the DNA TGTGCCAGCAGCCACCCTCAGGGCACTGCCCTAGGCTACACCTTC. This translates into CASSHPQGTALGYTF.

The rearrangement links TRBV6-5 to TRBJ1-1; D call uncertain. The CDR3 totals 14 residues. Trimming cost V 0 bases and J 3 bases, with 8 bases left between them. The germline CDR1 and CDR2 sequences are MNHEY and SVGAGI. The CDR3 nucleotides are TGTGCCAGCAGTTACTCCGGGAGCCACACTGAAGCTTTCTTT. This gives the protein CASSYSGSHTEAFF.

CDR3 sequence reads: CASSALPTGRERKLFF. The CDR3 coding sequence is TGTGCCAGCTCAGCTCTCCCGACAGGTCGAGAGAGAAAACTGTTTTTT. The V and J genes are TRBV18 and TRBJ1-4, with a tentative D call TRBD1 (6 bases). The V gene's germline CDR1 is KGHSH and CDR2 LQKENI. The length of the CDR3 is 16 residues. V lost 5 bases, J lost 10 bases, and 23 bases lay in between.

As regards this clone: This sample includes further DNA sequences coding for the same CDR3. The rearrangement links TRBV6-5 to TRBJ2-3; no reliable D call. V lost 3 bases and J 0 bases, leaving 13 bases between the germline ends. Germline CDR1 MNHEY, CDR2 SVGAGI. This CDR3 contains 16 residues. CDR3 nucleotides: TGTGCCAGCAGTTATTCGTTTGGTACTAGCACAGATACGCAGTATTTT. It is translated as CASSYSFGTSTDTQYF.

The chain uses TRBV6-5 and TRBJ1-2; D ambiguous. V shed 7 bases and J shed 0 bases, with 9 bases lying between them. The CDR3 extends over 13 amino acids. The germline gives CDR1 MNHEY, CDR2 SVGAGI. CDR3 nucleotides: TGTGCCAGCACCCACCGGGCTAACTATGGCTACACCTTC. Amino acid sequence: CASTHRANYGYTF.

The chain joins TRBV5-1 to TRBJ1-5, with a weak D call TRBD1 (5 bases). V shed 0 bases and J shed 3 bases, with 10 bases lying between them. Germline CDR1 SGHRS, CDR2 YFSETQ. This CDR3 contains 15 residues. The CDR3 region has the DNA TGCGCCAGCAGCTTGGGTGACAGCCTCAATCAGCCCCAGCATTTT. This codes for CASSLGDSLNQPQHF.

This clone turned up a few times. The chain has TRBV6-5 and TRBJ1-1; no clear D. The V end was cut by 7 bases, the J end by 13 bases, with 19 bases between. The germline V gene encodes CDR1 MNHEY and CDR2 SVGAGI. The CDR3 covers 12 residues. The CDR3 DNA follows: TGTGCCAGCAAGGGAGGCGACGGTCGTGGTTTCTTT. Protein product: CASKGGDGRGFF.

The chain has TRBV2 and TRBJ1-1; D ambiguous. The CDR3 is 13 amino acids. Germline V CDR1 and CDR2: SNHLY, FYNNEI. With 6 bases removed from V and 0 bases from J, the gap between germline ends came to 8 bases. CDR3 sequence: CASSLDLNTEAFF. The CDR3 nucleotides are TGTGCCAGCAGCTTAGACTTGAACACTGAAGCTTTCTTT.

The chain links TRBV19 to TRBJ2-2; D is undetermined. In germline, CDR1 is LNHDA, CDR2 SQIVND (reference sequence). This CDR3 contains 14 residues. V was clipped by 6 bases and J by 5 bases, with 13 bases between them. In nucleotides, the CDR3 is TGTGCCAGTAGAATCGGAGATCGTACCGGGGAGCTGTTTTTT. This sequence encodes CASRIGDRTGELFF. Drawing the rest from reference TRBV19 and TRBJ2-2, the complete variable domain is DGGITQSPKYLFRKEGQNVTLSCEQNLNHDAMYWYRQDPGQGLRLIYYSQIVNDFQKGDIAEGYSVSREKKESFPLTVTSAQKNPTAFYLCASRIGDRTGELFFGEGSRLTVL.

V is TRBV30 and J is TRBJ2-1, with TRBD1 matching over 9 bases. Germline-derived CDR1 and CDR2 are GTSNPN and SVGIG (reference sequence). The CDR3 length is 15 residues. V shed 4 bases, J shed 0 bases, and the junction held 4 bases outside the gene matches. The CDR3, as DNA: TGTGCCTGGACCGGGGACAGGGTCTCCTACAATGAGCAGTTCTTC. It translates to CAWTGDRVSYNEQFF.

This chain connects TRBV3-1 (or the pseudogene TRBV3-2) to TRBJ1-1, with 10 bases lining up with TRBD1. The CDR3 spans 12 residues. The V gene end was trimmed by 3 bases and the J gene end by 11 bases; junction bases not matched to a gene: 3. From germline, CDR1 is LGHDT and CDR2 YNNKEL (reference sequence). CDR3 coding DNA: TGTGCCAGCAGCCAGGGGACAGGGGATGCTTTCTTT. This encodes CASSQGTGDAFF.

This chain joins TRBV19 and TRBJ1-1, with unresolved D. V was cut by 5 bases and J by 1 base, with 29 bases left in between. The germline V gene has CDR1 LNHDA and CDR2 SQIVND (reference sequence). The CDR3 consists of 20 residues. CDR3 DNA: TGTGCCAGTAGTTTCACCATATCCTCCCCTCGTGAGGGTGAGAACACTGAAGCTTTCTTT. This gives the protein CASSFTISSPREGENTEAFF.

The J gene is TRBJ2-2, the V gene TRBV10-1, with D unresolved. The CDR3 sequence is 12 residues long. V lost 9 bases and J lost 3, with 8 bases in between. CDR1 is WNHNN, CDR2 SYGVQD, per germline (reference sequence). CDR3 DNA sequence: TGCGCCAGTTCGTCGGACACCGGGGAGCTGTTTTTT. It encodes CASSSDTGELFF.

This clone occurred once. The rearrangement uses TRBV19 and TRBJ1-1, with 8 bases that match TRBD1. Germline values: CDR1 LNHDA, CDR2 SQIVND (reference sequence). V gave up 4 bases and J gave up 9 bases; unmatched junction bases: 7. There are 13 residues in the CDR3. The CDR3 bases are TGTGCCAGTAGTAGAGGACAGGGAGGCCAAGCTTTCTTT. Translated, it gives CASSRGQGGQAFF.

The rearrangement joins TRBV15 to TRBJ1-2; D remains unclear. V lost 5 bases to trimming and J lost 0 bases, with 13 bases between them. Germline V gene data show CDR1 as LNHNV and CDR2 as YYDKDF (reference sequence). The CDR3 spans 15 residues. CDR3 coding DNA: TGTGCCACCAGCCTCGCGGGCCAGGCTAACTATGGCTACACCTTC. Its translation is CATSLAGQANYGYTF. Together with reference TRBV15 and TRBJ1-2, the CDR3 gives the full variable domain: DAMVIQNPRYQVTQFGKPVTLSCSQTLNHNVMYWYQQKSSQAPKLLFHYYDKDFNNEADTPDNFQSRRPNTSFCFLDIRSPGLGDTAMYLCATSLAGQANYGYTFGSGTRLTVV.

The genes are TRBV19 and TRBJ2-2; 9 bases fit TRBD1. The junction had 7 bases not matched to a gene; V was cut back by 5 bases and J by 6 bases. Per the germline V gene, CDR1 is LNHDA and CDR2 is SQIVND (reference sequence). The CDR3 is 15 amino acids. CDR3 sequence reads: CASSARDREAGELFF. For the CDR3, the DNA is TGTGCCAGTAGTGCCCGGGACAGGGAGGCCGGGGAGCTGTTTTTT.

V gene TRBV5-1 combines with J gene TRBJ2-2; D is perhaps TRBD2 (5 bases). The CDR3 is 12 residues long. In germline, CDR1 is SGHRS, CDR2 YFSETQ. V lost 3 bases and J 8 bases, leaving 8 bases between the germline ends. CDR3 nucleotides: TGCGCCAGCAGCTCGGACTTGGGGGAGCTGTTTTTT. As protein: CASSSDLGELFF.

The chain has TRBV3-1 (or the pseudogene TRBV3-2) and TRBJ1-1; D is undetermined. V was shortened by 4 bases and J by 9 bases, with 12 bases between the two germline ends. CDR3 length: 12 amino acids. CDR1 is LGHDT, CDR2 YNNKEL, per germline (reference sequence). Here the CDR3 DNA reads TGTGCCAGCAGCCCGGCCGTCGGGAAAGCTTTCTTT. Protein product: CASSPAVGKAFF.

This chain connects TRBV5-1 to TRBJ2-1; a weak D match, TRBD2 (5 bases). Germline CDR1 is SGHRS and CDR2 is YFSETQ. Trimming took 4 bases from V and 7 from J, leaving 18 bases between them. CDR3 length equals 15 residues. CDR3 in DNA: TGCGCCAGCAGCGATTCGGGGAGTCCGGATAATGAGCAGTTCTTC. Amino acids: CASSDSGSPDNEQFF.

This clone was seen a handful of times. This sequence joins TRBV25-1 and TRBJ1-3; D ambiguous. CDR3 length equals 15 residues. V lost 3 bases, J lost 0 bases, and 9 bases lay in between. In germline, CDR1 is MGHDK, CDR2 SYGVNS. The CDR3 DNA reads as TGTGCCAGCAGTGAGTTCGAGGACTCTGGAAACACCATATATTTT. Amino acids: CASSEFEDSGNTIYF. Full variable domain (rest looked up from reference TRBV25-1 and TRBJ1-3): EADIYQTPRYLVIGTGKKITLECSQTMGHDKMYWYQQDPGMELHLIHYSYGVNSTEKGDLSSESTVSRIRTEHFPLTLESARPSHTSQYLCASSEFEDSGNTIYFGEGSWLTVV.

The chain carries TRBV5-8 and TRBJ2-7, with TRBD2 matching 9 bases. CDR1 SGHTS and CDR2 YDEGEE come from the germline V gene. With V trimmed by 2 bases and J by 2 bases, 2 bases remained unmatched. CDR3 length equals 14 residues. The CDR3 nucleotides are TGTGCCAGCAGCTTACTAGCGGGTCCCTACGAGCAGTACTTC. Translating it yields CASSLLAGPYEQYF.

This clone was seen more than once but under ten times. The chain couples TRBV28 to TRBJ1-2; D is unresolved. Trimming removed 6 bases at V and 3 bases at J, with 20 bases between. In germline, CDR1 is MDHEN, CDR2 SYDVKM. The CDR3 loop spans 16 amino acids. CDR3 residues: CASSFRYGESDYGYTF. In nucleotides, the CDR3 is TGTGCCAGCAGCTTTCGGTACGGGGAGTCGGACTATGGCTACACCTTC.

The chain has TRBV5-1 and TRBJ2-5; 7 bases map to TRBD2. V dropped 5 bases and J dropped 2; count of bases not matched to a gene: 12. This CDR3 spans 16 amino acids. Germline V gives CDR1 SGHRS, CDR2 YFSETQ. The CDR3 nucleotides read TGCGCCAGCAGTAAGTCTAGCGGAGAGCAACAAGAGACCCAGTACTTC. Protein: CASSKSSGEQQETQYF. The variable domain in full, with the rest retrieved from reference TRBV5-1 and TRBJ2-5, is KAGVTQTPRYLIKTRGQQVTLSCSPISGHRSVSWYQQTPGQGLQFLFEYFSETQRNKGNFPGRFSGRQFSNSRSEMNVSTLELGDSALYLCASSKSSGEQQETQYFGPGTRLLVL.

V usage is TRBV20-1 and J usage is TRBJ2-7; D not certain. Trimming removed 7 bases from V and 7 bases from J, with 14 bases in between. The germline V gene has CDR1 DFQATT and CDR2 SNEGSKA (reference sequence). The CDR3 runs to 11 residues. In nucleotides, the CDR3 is TGCAGTGGGGTCAACCTCGGGGAGCAGTACTTC. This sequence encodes CSGVNLGEQYF.